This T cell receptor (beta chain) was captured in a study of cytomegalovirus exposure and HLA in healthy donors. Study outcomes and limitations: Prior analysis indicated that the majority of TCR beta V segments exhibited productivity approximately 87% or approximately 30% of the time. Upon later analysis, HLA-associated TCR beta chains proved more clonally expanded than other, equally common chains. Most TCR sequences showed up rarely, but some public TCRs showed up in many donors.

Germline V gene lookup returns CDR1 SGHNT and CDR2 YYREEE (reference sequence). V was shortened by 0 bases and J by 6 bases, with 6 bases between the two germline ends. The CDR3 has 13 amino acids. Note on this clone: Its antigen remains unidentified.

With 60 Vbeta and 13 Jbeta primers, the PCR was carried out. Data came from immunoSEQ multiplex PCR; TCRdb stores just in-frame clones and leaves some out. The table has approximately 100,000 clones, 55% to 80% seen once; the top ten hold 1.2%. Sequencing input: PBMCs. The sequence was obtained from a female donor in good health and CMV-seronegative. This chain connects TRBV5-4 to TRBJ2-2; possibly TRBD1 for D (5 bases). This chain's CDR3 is CASSLGGPGELFF. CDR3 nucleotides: TGTGCCAGCAGCTTGGGGGGCCCCGGGGAGCTGTTTTTT.